Below, 8 T cell receptor beta chains from the same sample are listed, as sequenced in a study of cytomegalovirus exposure and HLA in healthy donors (dated by TCRdb to the late 2010s). Library creation used the immunoSEQ multiplex PCR assay. The clones in this table, taken by TCRdb from immuneACCESS, are in-frame only. Not every clone is retained; where verified, under half of the shortfall comes from an unresolved V gene, and the cause of the rest is unknown. The sample table holds about 360,000 clones, of which roughly 89% were seen once. Together, the top ten hold approximately 0.8% of the sample. Sequenced sample: PBMCs. Source of these receptors: a young woman in good health and CMV-seronegative.

The chain recombines TRBV5-1 with TRBJ2-7; 10 nucleotides line up with TRBD2. CDR1 is SGHRS, CDR2 YFSETQ, per germline. V lost 4 bases and J lost 7; bases outside the gene matches: 11. This CDR3 is built from 15 residues. The CDR3 sequence is CASSPGLAGESEQYF. Written as DNA, the CDR3 is TGCGCCAGCAGCCCTGGGCTAGCGGGAGAAAGTGAGCAGTACTTC.

The chain employs TRBV7-2 and TRBJ2-6, with TRBD2 as a possible D gene (5 bases). Germline CDR1 reads SGHTA; CDR2 reads FQGNSA. V was pared by 6 bases and J by 9 bases, with 15 bases between. There are 14 residues in the CDR3. The CDR3: CASRAGVGVNVLTF. The CDR3 bases are TGTGCCAGCAGGGCGGGTGTGGGAGTCAACGTCCTGACTTTC.

J is TRBJ1-1 and V is TRBV25-1; no firm D call. Germline CDR1 reads MGHDK; CDR2 reads SYGVNS. The CDR3 runs 11 residues. Trimming removed 2 bases from V and 8 bases from J, with 6 bases in between. This CDR3 is CASSEMREAFF. In DNA, the CDR3 is TGTGCCAGCAGTGAAATGAGAGAAGCTTTCTTT.

Comments on this clone: The sample has other DNA sequences that encode this CDR3 too. The rearrangement uses TRBV9 and TRBJ2-3, with 12 bases aligning to TRBD2. Germline V gene lookup returns CDR1 SGDLS and CDR2 YYNGEE. This CDR3 is 16 amino acids long. Trimming removed 3 bases from V and 1 base from J; junction bases left unmatched: 3. CDR3 bases: TGTGCCAGCAGCGCCAGACTAGCGGGAGGCACAGATACGCAGTATTTT. It yields the protein CASSARLAGGTDTQYF.

The chain has TRBV27 and TRBJ2-7, with 7 nucleotides matching TRBD2. From germline, CDR1 is MNHEY and CDR2 SMNVEV (reference sequence). The V segment lost 4 bases and the J segment 0 bases; nucleotides outside the gene matches: 6. This CDR3 has 15 amino acids. CDR3 bases: TGTGCCAGCAGTTCGGGAGGCGGGAGCTCCTACGAGCAGTACTTC. Translating it yields CASSSGGGSSYEQYF.

The rearrangement uses TRBV28 and TRBJ2-3; weak D call: TRBD2 (7 bases). CDR3 size: 15 residues. CDR1 MDHEN and CDR2 SYDVKM come from the germline V gene. Trimming removed 5 bases from V and 1 base from J, with 13 bases in between. The CDR3 here is CASSPSGGRTDTQYF. As DNA, the CDR3 is TGTGCCAGCAGTCCGTCGGGGGGCCGCACAGATACGCAGTATTTT.

This rearrangement joins TRBV6-5 to TRBJ2-3, with 8 bases that match TRBD2. With V trimmed by 4 bases and J by 7 bases, 10 bases remained unmatched. The CDR3 totals 15 residues. CDR1 and CDR2 from the germline V gene are MNHEY and SVGAGI. CDR3 nucleotide sequence: TGTGCCAGCAGTTGGGAAGGGACTAGGGTTCATACGCAGTATTTT. Translating it yields CASSWEGTRVHTQYF.

This chain joins TRBV6-1 and TRBJ1-5, with 7 bases matching TRBD1. J was trimmed by 6 bases and V by 7 bases; bases with no gene match: 12. CDR1 and CDR2 from the germline V gene are MNHNS and SASEGT. The CDR3 covers 15 residues. The CDR3 loop is CASMSRDSFGQPQHF. CDR3 DNA: TGTGCCAGCATGTCCCGGGACAGTTTCGGTCAGCCCCAGCATTTT.